What follows are 26 T cell receptor beta chains derived from one specimen sequenced in a study of shared clonotypes between healthy human individuals. Repertoires were generated with immunoSEQ multiplex PCR, while TCRdb's copy carries only in-frame clones and drops some. The sample contains approximately 980,000 clones, around three quarters of which appear only once. Sequenced material: memory CD4+ T cells sorted from blood. Subset indicated: CD45RA-negative fraction. The receptors shown here come from a man aged 18-30 years in good health.

This chain uses TRBV10-3 with TRBJ1-1, with TRBD1 identical over 10 bases. The CDR3 is 14 residues long. CDR1 and CDR2 (germline): ENHRY, SYGVKD. After removal of 10 bases from V and 5 bases from J, the junction contained 10 bases not matched to a gene. CDR3 nucleotides: TGTGCCACGGCCGGGGACAGGGGAGTAACTGAAGCTTTCTTT. This sequence encodes CATAGDRGVTEAFF.

V usage is TRBV18 and J usage is TRBJ1-6; 9 nucleotides match TRBD1. Per germline, CDR1 KGHSH and CDR2 LQKENI. The CDR3 extends over 16 amino acids. The V gene end was trimmed by 3 bases and the J gene end by 6 bases; junction bases not matched to a gene: 6. Here the CDR3 reads CASSPPGQGGNSPLHF. The CDR3 region has the DNA TGTGCCAGCTCACCTCCGGGACAGGGAGGTAATTCACCCCTCCACTTT.

In the case of this clone: Within the sample, other DNA sequences also encode this same CDR3. The chain employs TRBV6-1 and TRBJ2-2; D remains ambiguous. This CDR3 region has 13 residues. CDR1 and CDR2 (germline): MNHNS, SASEGT. The V end lost 5 bases, the J end lost 0 bases, and 4 bases lay between the germline ends. For the CDR3, the DNA is TGTGCCAGCAGTACCTCGAACACCGGGGAGCTGTTTTTT. Translated: CASSTSNTGELFF.

Only one count was recorded for this clone. This sequence joins TRBV28 and TRBJ1-3; maybe TRBD1 (6 bases). CDR1 is MDHEN and CDR2 is SYDVKM in the germline V gene. V gave up 5 bases and J gave up 4 bases, with 12 bases separating them. The length of the CDR3 is 14 residues. The CDR3 protein is CASSEDSRGNTIYF. The CDR3 bases are TGTGCCAGCAGTGAGGACAGCCGCGGAAACACCATATATTTT.

The V gene is TRBV10-2, the J gene TRBJ2-7, with 7 nucleotides matching TRBD2. The CDR3 is 16 residues long. Germline CDR1 is WSHSY and CDR2 is SAAADI. Losses at the gene ends were 6 bases for V and 0 bases for J; bases not matched to a gene: 11. The CDR3 sequence is CASRDPPSGYSYEQYF. The CDR3 DNA reads TGCGCCAGCAGGGACCCCCCTAGCGGCTACTCCTACGAGCAGTACTTC.

This clone occurred a few times. The chain links TRBV7-8 to TRBJ2-2, with a possible D match to TRBD1 (5 bases). CDR1 is SGHVS and CDR2 is FQNEAQ in the germline V gene. This CDR3 comprises 15 residues. Trimming took 3 bases from V and 0 from J, leaving 8 bases between them. The CDR3 region is CASSFRAANTGELFF. In DNA form, the CDR3 reads TGTGCCAGCAGCTTCAGGGCGGCGAACACCGGGGAGCTGTTTTTT.

The J gene is TRBJ1-4, the V gene TRBV7-3; no definite D call. Germline V lookup: CDR1 SGHTA, CDR2 FQGTGA. The V end lost 3 bases, the J end lost 12 bases, and 11 bases lay between the germline ends. CDR3 length: 12 residues. The CDR3 nucleotides read TGTGCCAGCAGCTTTGAGTATTGGGAACTGTTTTTT. Encoded protein: CASSFEYWELFF. The complete variable domain, with remaining parts taken from reference TRBV7-3 and TRBJ1-4, reads GAGVSQTPSNKVTEKGKYVELRCDPISGHTALYWYRQSLGQGPEFLIYFQGTGAADDSGLPNDRFFAVRPEGSVSTLKIQRTERGDSAVYLCASSFEYWELFFGSGTQLSVL.

The genes are TRBV5-8 and TRBJ2-3; TRBD2 is a possible D gene (5 bases). CDR1 is SGHTS and CDR2 is YDEGEE in the germline V gene. The CDR3 length is 18 residues. Trimming took 3 bases from V and 1 from J, leaving 21 bases between them. The CDR3 DNA reads as TGTGCCAGCAGCTCACTACCCTGGACGGTGCGGGGCACAGATACGCAGTATTTT. Translating gives CASSSLPWTVRGTDTQYF.

The rearrangement links TRBV18 to TRBJ2-7; TRBD1 matches 9 bases. This CDR3 is 16 amino acids long. Germline CDR1 reads KGHSH; CDR2 reads LQKENI. With 2 bases clipped from V and 0 bases from J, the junction kept 5 bases outside the gene matches. In DNA form, the CDR3 reads TGTGCCAGCTCACCAGGGACAGGGACACGCTCCTACGAGCAGTACTTC. It yields the protein CASSPGTGTRSYEQYF.

V gene TRBV4-2 combines with J gene TRBJ2-3, with TRBD2 as a possible D gene (7 bases). The length of the CDR3 is 17 residues. Trimming shortened V by 0 bases and J by 4 bases, and 17 bases separated the two germline ends. CDR1 and CDR2 from the germline V gene are LGHNA and YNFKEQ. The CDR3 here is CASSQELEGGHSDTQYF. For the CDR3, the DNA is TGTGCCAGCAGCCAAGAGCTGGAGGGGGGGCACTCAGATACGCAGTATTTT.

This clone was picked up one time. This chain joins TRBV7-2 and TRBJ1-2, with 8 bases aligning to TRBD1. CDR3 size: 17 residues. The germline V gene encodes CDR1 SGHTA and CDR2 FQGNSA. Trimming removed 2 bases from V and 0 bases from J; junction bases left unmatched: 8. The CDR3: CASSLLGQGSANYGYTF. Written as DNA, the CDR3 is TGTGCCAGCAGCTTATTAGGACAGGGATCAGCTAACTATGGCTACACCTTC.

This chain joins TRBV28 and TRBJ1-5; the D gene is possibly TRBD1 (6 bases). This CDR3 is 15 amino acids long. Trimming took 6 bases from V and 4 from J, leaving 16 bases between them. The germline V gene encodes CDR1 MDHEN and CDR2 SYDVKM. For the CDR3, the DNA is TGTGCCAGCAGATCTACAGGGAAGGGGAATCAGCCCCAGCATTTT. This translates into CASRSTGKGNQPQHF.

The chain combines TRBV19 with TRBJ1-1; D is uncertain. From germline, CDR1 is LNHDA and CDR2 SQIVND (reference sequence). Trimming left V 3 bases short and J 0 bases short, with 8 bases between. This CDR3 comprises 14 residues. In nucleotides, the CDR3 is TGTGCCAGTAGTATCAACAGTATGAACACTGAAGCTTTCTTT. This translates into CASSINSMNTEAFF.

This chain uses TRBV11-3 with TRBJ1-2, with D perhaps TRBD1 (6 bases). The V gene's germline CDR1 is SGHNT and CDR2 YENEEA. Trimming stripped 8 bases from V and 7 bases from J, with 11 bases between. The CDR3 is made up of 11 amino acids. The CDR3 protein is CASLVGGGYTF. The CDR3, as DNA: TGTGCCAGCCTGGTAGGGGGTGGCTACACCTTC.

The sample holds a few counts of this clone. The CDR3 coding sequence is TGTGCCACCAGCAGAGATTTGGGCACAGATACGCAGTATTTT. Encoded protein: CATSRDLGTDTQYF. V is TRBV15 and J is TRBJ2-3; no clear D. CDR3 length: 14 residues. V gave up 0 bases and J gave up 1 base, with 5 bases separating them. Germline assignment: CDR1 LNHNV and CDR2 YYDKDF (reference sequence).

This sequence joins TRBV5-6 and TRBJ1-4; perhaps TRBD1 as D (6 bases). The ends were cut back, 4 bases at V and 3 bases at J, with 13 bases in the middle. Germline V gene lookup returns CDR1 SGHDT and CDR2 YYEEEE. The CDR3 consists of 15 residues. CDR3 DNA sequence: TGTGCCAGCAGCGCGTACAGGGCCCCTAATGAAAAACTGTTTTTT. It encodes CASSAYRAPNEKLFF.

This chain links TRBV6-1 with TRBJ2-1; D is perhaps TRBD1 (6 bases). The CDR3 contains 13 residues. V gave up 3 bases and J gave up 8 bases, with 11 bases separating them. Per the germline V gene, CDR1 is MNHNS and CDR2 is SASEGT. DNA for the CDR3: TGTGCCAGCAGTGACCAAGGGGGATATGAGCAGTTCTTC. Its protein is CASSDQGGYEQFF.

The chain couples TRBV19 to TRBJ2-7; no reliable D call. V dropped 5 bases and J dropped 5 bases, with 13 bases sitting between them. Germline loops: CDR1 LNHDA, CDR2 SQIVND (reference sequence). This CDR3 contains 13 residues. The CDR3 sequence: CASSLPQANEQYF. CDR3 sequence (DNA): TGTGCCAGTAGTCTCCCCCAGGCGAACGAGCAGTACTTC.

The V call is TRBV5-6, the J call TRBJ2-7; D is unclear. CDR1 SGHDT and CDR2 YYEEEE come from the germline V gene. This CDR3 contains 14 residues. V lost 0 bases, J lost 2 bases, and 9 bases lay in between. CDR3 nucleotide sequence: TGTGCCAGCAGCTTGGCCTACCTCCCCTACGAGCAGTACTTC. This sequence encodes CASSLAYLPYEQYF.

Turning to this clone: Other nucleotide sequences in the sample specify the same CDR3. The V and J genes are TRBV7-2 and TRBJ2-7; D is perhaps TRBD1 (6 bases). Germline values: CDR1 SGHTA, CDR2 FQGNSA. This CDR3 has 14 amino acids. Trimming pared 3 bases from V and 2 bases from J, leaving 11 bases between. The CDR3 reads CASSFPTGAYEQYF. CDR3 DNA sequence: TGTGCCAGCAGCTTCCCGACAGGAGCCTACGAGCAGTACTTC. The whole variable domain, filled in from reference TRBV7-2 and TRBJ2-7, reads GAGVSQSPSNKVTEKGKDVELRCDPISGHTALYWYRQSLGQGLEFLIYFQGNSAPDKSGLPSDRFSAERTGGSVSTLTIQRTQQEDSAVYLCASSFPTGAYEQYFGPGTRLTVT.

A single count supports this clone. This chain connects TRBV2 to TRBJ2-7, with 7 bases aligning to TRBD1. CDR1 is SNHLY, CDR2 FYNNEI, per germline. Trimming removed 4 bases from V and 6 bases from J; junction bases left unmatched: 9. The CDR3 runs 14 residues. The CDR3 nucleotides are TGTGCCAGCAGTGGACAGGGCGCAAGTAGCGAGCAGTACTTC. The encoded protein is CASSGQGASSEQYF.

The chain uses TRBV5-1 and TRBJ2-7; possible D gene TRBD1, 6 bases. Trimming left V 0 bases short and J 4 bases short, with 17 bases between. Germline CDR1 and CDR2: SGHRS and YFSETQ. The CDR3 consists of 16 residues. The CDR3, as DNA: TGCGCCAGCAGCTTGGGAACAGGGAGCTCGGGTTACGAGCAGTACTTC. It specifies CASSLGTGSSGYEQYF.

This clone has more than one count but fewer than ten. The genes are TRBV7-4 and TRBJ2-7, with D possibly TRBD1 on 5 matching bases. The CDR3 is made up of 17 amino acids. The V end was cut by 2 bases, the J end by 1 base, with 18 bases between. Per germline, CDR1 SGHVT and CDR2 SQSDAQ. The CDR3 DNA follows: TGTGCCAGCAGCTTAATGCCAGGGCGCCTGGTATCCTACGAGCAGTACTTC. It encodes CASSLMPGRLVSYEQYF.

CDR3 DNA: TGTGCCAGCACGTCGGGACAGGGTGGGAGTCAGCCCCAGCATTTT. Its protein product is CASTSGQGGSQPQHF. The chain employs TRBV28 and TRBJ1-5, with 9 bases aligning to TRBD1. The CDR3 covers 15 residues. Germline V gene data show CDR1 as MDHEN and CDR2 as SYDVKM. V lost 7 bases, J lost 6 bases, and 10 bases stayed unmatched.

The chain carries TRBV5-4 and TRBJ1-2; D may be TRBD1 (6 bases). This CDR3 comprises 13 residues. Germline lookup yields CDR1 SGHNT and CDR2 YYREEE (reference sequence). Trimming took off 0 bases at V and 4 bases at J, with 7 bases between the two ends. CDR3: CASSLEQGYGYTF. CDR3 sequence (DNA): TGTGCCAGCAGCTTGGAACAGGGCTATGGCTACACCTTC.

V and J are TRBV30 and TRBJ2-5; D is possibly TRBD2 (6 bases). The V gene's germline CDR1 is GTSNPN and CDR2 SVGIG (reference sequence). Trimming cost V 5 bases and J 4 bases, with 14 bases left between them. CDR3 length: 13 residues. This chain's CDR3 is CAWAGRRGETQYF. In DNA, the CDR3 is TGTGCCTGGGCCGGTAGGAGGGGAGAGACCCAGTACTTC.